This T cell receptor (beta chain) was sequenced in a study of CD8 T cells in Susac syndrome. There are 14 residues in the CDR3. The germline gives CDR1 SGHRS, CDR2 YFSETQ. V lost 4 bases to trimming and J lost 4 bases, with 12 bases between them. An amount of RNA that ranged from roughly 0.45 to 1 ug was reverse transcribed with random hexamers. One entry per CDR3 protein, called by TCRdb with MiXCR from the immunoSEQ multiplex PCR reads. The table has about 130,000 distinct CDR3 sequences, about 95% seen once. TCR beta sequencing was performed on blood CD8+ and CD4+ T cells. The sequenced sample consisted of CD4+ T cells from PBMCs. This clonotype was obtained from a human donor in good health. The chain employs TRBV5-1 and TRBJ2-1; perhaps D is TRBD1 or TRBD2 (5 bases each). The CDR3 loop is CASSTGRRYNEQFF. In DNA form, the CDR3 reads TGCGCCAGCAGCACGGGACGGAGATACAATGAGCAGTTCTTC. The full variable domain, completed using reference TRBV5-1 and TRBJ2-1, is KAGVTQTPRYLIKTRGQQVTLSCSPISGHRSVSWYQQTPGQGLQFLFEYFSETQRNKGNFPGRFSGRQFSNSRSEMNVSTLELGDSALYLCASSTGRRYNEQFFGPGTRLTVL.